These 4 T cell receptor beta chains share one sample of origin, sequenced in a study of blood T cells in healthy people across ages. The use of a sample-barcoded 5' primer and a J-beta primer mix characterized a second PCR of roughly 6 to 12 cycles. Each CDR3 protein gets one entry after TCRdb re-called the 5' RACE reads with MiXCR. The table has roughly 930,000 distinct CDR3 sequences, roughly 43% seen once. Specimen: blood. The receptor set was obtained from a man between 25 and 39 years old in good health.

The genes are TRBV4-2 and TRBJ2-1, with D perhaps assigned TRBD1 or TRBD2 (6 bases each). This CDR3 is built from 15 residues. V lost 1 base and J 4 bases, leaving 11 bases between the germline ends. Germline values: CDR1 LGHNA, CDR2 YNFKEQ. CDR3 sequence reads: CASSQAGANYNEQFF. The CDR3 bases are TGTGCCAGCAGCCAAGCGGGGGCGAATTACAATGAGCAGTTCTTC.

CDR3 residues: CASSQEPVSGNEQFF. The DNA of the CDR3 is TGCGCCAGCAGCCAAGAACCGGTAAGCGGCAATGAGCAGTTCTTC. The chain uses TRBV4-3 and TRBJ2-1; a weak D match, TRBD2 (5 bases). From germline, CDR1 is LGHNA and CDR2 YSLEER. There are 15 residues in the CDR3. Trimming cost V 0 bases and J 6 bases, with 12 bases left between them.

This clonotype was detected only a few times. This chain joins TRBV3-1 and TRBJ1-4, with 11 bases fitting TRBD1. The CDR3 extends over 15 amino acids. Germline values: CDR1 LGHDT, CDR2 YNNKEL (reference sequence). After removal of 3 bases from V and 10 bases from J, the junction contained 7 bases not matched to a gene. The CDR3 nucleotides are TGTGCCAGCAGCCAGCGGGACAGGGGGATCGGAAAACTGTTTTTT. This encodes CASSQRDRGIGKLFF.

This clonotype was picked up a small number of times. V and J are TRBV6-5 and TRBJ2-5, with D tentatively TRBD1 or TRBD2 (5 bases each). Trimming shortened V by 5 bases and J by 8 bases, and 9 bases separated the two germline ends. Germline loops: CDR1 MNHEY, CDR2 SVGAGI. This CDR3 is built from 11 residues. The CDR3 region is CASSAWDTQYF. As DNA, the CDR3 is TGTGCCAGCAGTGCCTGGGACACCCAGTACTTC.